This note documents a single T cell receptor beta chain sequence. The TCR beta repertoire was assessed by survey-level immunoSEQ sequencing. Generated by immunoSEQ multiplex PCR, the TCRdb table keeps only in-frame clones and is missing some. The sample consists of around 50,000 clones, about 92% of them appearing once. Germline V gene lookup returns CDR1 MDHEN and CDR2 SYDVKM. V dropped 4 bases and J dropped 13 bases, with 20 bases sitting between them. This CDR3 contains 15 residues. This chain connects TRBV28 to TRBJ1-6; D might be TRBD1 (6 bases). The sequenced material came from PBMCs. This TCR derives from a man aged 35 to 55 with rheumatoid arthritis. CDR3 residues: CASSSLSRGRVPLHF. CDR3 coding DNA: TGTGCCAGCAGTTCACTCTCTAGGGGGAGAGTTCCCCTCCACTTT. Supplemented by reference TRBV28 and TRBJ1-6, the full variable domain reads DVKVTQSSRYLVKRTGEKVFLECVQDMDHENMFWYRQDPGLGLRLIYFSYDVKMKEKGDIPEGYSVSREKKERFSLILESASTNQTSMYLCASSSLSRGRVPLHFGNGTRLTVT.